The clone carrying this TCR beta chain was counted between two and nine times. There are 15 residues in the CDR3. CDR1 and CDR2 from the germline V gene are KGHDR and SFDVKD. Trimming cost V 1 base and J 4 bases; bases outside gene matches: 2. TCRdb redid the calling of the 5' RACE reads with MiXCR, one entry per CDR3 protein. The sample contains about 76,000 distinct CDR3 sequences, less than 15% of which appear only once. This record belongs to a study of early T cells in non-severe SARS-CoV-2 infection. Material for sequencing was whole blood. This chain joins TRBV24-1 and TRBJ2-1; 8 nucleotides agree with TRBD2. The source is an adult who was a healthcare worker with PCR-confirmed SARS-CoV-2 infection or an uninfected control (not recorded which). The chain's CDR3 is CATSDFREGYNEQFF. The CDR3, as DNA: TGTGCCACCAGTGATTTTCGGGAGGGGTACAATGAGCAGTTCTTC.